This T cell receptor (beta chain) was sequenced for a study of blood T cell repertoires in COVID-19. Overall study context: COVID-19 samples collected from the United States, Italy and Spain covered acute and convalescent phases.

Per the original methods: From reference gene primer amplification, estimates of nucleated cell counts were derived. TCRdb's copy holds only in-frame clones and misses some; the assay was immunoSEQ multiplex PCR. The DNA gave D and trimming, while V, J and clone size come from that table. The sample consists of around 180,000 clones, about nine tenths of them appearing once. Source material: peripheral blood. This TCR was sampled from a man aged 55 to 70 with acute or convalescent COVID-19.

CDR3 region: CASSDQGGSPLHF. The CDR3 DNA reads as TGTGCCAGCAGTGATCAGGGGGGCTCACCCCTCCACTTT. This sequence joins TRBV12-3 or TRBV12-4 and TRBJ1-6, with 7 bases fitting TRBD1. V gave up 5 bases and J gave up 10 bases; unmatched junction bases: 5. This CDR3 has 13 residues.